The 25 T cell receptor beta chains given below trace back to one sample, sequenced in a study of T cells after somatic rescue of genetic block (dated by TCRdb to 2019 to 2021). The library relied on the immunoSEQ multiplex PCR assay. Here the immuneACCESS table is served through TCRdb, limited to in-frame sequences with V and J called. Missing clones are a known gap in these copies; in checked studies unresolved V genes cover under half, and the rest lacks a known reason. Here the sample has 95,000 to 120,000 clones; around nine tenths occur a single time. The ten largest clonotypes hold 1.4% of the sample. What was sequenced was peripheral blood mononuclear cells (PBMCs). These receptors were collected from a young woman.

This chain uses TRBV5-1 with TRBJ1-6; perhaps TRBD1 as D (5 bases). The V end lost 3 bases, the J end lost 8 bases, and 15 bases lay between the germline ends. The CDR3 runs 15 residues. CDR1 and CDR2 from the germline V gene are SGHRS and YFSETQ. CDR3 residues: CASSSGGGRDSPLHF. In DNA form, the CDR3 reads TGCGCCAGCAGCTCCGGCGGGGGAAGAGATTCACCCCTCCACTTT.

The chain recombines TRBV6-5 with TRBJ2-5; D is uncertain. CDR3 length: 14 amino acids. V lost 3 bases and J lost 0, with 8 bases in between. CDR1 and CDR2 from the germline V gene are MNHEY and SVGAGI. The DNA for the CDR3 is TGTGCCAGCAGTTATACAGTGTACCAAGAGACCCAGTACTTC. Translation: CASSYTVYQETQYF.

The chain's CDR3 is CASKGSGGESQPQHF. The DNA of the CDR3 is TGTGCCAGCAAGGGCAGTGGGGGAGAGAGTCAGCCCCAGCATTTT. This chain connects TRBV2 to TRBJ1-5, with D maybe TRBD1 (5 bases). This CDR3 is built from 15 residues. Trimming left V 7 bases short and J 6 bases short, with 19 bases between. The V gene's germline CDR1 is SNHLY and CDR2 FYNNEI.

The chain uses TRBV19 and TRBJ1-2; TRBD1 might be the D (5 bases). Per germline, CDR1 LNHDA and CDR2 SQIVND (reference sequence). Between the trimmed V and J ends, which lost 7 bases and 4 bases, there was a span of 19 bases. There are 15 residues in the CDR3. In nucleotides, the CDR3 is TGTGCCAGTACCCTTGGGGCAGAAGTGGGCTATGGCTACACCTTC. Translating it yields CASTLGAEVGYGYTF.

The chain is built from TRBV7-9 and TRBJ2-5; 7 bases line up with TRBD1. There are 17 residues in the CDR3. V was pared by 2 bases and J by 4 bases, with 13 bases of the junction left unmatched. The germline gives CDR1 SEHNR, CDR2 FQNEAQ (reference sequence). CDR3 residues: CASSLSIGTAVRETQYF. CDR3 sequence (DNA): TGTGCCAGCAGCTTATCCATTGGGACAGCTGTTCGAGAGACCCAGTACTTC. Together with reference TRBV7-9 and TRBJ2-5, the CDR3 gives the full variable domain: DTGVSQNPRHKITKRGQNVTFRCDPISEHNRLYWYRQTLGQGPEFLTYFQNEAQLEKSRLLSDRFSAERPKGSFSTLEIQRTEQGDSAMYLCASSLSIGTAVRETQYFGPGTRLLVL.

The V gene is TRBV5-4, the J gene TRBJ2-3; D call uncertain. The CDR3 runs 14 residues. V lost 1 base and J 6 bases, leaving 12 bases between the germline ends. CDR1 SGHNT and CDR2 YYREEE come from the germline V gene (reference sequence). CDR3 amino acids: CASSLSLGDDTQYF. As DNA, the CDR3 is TGTGCCAGCAGCTTGAGTCTAGGTGACGATACGCAGTATTTT.

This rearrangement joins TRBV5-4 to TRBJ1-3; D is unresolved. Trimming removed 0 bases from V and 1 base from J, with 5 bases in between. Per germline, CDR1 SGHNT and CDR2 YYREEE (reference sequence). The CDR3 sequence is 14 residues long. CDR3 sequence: CASSLDRSGNTIYF. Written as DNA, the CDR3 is TGTGCCAGCAGCTTGGACCGATCTGGAAACACCATATATTTT. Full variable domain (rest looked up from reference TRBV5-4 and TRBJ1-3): ETGVTQSPTHLIKTRGQQVTLRCSSQSGHNTVSWYQQALGQGPQFIFQYYREEENGRGNFPPRFSGLQFPNYSSELNVNALELDDSALYLCASSLDRSGNTIYFGEGSWLTVV.

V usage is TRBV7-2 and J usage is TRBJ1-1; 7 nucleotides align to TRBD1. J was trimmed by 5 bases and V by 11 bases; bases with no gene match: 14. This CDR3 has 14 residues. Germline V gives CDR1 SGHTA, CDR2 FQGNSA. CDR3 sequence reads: CAARGGAGGTEAFF. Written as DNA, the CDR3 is TGTGCCGCCAGGGGGGGCGCAGGGGGAACTGAAGCTTTCTTT.

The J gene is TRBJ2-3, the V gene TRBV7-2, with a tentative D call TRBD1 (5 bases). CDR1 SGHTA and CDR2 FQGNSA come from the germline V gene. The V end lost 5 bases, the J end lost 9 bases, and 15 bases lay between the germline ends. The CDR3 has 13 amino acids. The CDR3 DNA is TGTGCCAGCAGCCCTTTGATTAAGGGGACGCAGTATTTT. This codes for CASSPLIKGTQYF. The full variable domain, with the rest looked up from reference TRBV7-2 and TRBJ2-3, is GAGVSQSPSNKVTEKGKDVELRCDPISGHTALYWYRQSLGQGLEFLIYFQGNSAPDKSGLPSDRFSAERTGGSVSTLTIQRTQQEDSAVYLCASSPLIKGTQYFGPGTRLTVL.

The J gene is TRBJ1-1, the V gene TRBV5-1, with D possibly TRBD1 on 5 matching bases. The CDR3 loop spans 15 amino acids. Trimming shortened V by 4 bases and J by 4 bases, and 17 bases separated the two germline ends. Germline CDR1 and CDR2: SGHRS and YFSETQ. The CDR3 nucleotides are TGCGCCAGCAGCAGCCAGGGAGGGGTGAGCACTGAAGCTTTCTTT. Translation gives CASSSQGGVSTEAFF.

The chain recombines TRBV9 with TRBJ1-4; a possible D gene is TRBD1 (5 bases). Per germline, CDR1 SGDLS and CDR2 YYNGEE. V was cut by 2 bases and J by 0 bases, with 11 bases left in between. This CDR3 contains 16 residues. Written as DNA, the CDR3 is TGTGCCAGCAGCGTCCAGGGATCTACAACTAATGAAAAACTGTTTTTT. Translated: CASSVQGSTTNEKLFF.

The CDR3 DNA reads TGTGCCAGCAGCCCCCCCAGAACCGGGGAGCTGTTTTTT. It encodes CASSPPRTGELFF. The chain uses TRBV9 and TRBJ2-2; D gene unclear. The V and J ends lost 4 bases and 5 bases respectively, with 9 bases between them. This CDR3 is built from 13 residues. Per germline, CDR1 SGDLS and CDR2 YYNGEE.

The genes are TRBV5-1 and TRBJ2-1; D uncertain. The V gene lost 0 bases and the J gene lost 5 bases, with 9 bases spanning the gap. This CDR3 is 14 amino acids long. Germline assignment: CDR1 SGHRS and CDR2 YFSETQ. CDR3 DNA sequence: TGCGCCAGCAGCTTGGGCCGAGGAAACAATGAGCAGTTCTTC. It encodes CASSLGRGNNEQFF.

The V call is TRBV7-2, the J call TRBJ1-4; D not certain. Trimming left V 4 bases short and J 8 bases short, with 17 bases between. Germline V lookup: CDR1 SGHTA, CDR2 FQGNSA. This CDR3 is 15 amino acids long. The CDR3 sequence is CASSSLRVLGEKLFF. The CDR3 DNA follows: TGTGCCAGCAGCTCGTTACGGGTGCTCGGGGAAAAACTGTTTTTT.

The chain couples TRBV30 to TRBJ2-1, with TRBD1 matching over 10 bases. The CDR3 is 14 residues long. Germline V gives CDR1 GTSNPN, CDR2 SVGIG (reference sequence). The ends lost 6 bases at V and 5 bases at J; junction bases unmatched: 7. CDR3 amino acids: CACRRDRGDNEQFF. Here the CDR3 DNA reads TGTGCCTGCCGACGGGACAGGGGAGACAATGAGCAGTTCTTC.

The CDR3 loop is CASSIGRVWPDNSPLHF. The CDR3 coding sequence is TGTGCCAGTAGTATCGGACGGGTATGGCCCGATAATTCACCCCTCCACTTT. V and J are TRBV19 and TRBJ1-6; D call uncertain. This CDR3 has 17 residues. Trimming removed 3 bases from V and 5 bases from J, with 17 bases in between. Germline V gene data show CDR1 as LNHDA and CDR2 as SQIVND (reference sequence).

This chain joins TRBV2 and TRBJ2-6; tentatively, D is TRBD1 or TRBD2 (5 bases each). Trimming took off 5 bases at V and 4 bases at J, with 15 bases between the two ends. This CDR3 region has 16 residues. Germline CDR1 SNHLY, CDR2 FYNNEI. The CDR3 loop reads CASSNFGGTGANVLTF. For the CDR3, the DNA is TGTGCCAGCAGTAACTTTGGGGGTACCGGGGCCAACGTCCTGACTTTC.

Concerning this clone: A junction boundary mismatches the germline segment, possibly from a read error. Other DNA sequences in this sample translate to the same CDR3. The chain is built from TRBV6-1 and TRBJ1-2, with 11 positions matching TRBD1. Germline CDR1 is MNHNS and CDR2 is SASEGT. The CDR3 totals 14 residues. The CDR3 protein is CASSEGTGGYGYTF. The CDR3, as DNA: TGCGCCAGCAGTGAAGGGACAGGGGGTTATGGCTACACCTTC.

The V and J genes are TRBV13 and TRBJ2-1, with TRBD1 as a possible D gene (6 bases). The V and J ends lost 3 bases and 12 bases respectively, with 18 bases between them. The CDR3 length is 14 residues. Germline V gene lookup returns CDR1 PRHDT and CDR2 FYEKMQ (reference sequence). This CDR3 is CASSFRGQRSGQFF. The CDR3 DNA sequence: TGTGCCAGCAGCTTCAGGGGCCAACGATCCGGGCAGTTCTTC.

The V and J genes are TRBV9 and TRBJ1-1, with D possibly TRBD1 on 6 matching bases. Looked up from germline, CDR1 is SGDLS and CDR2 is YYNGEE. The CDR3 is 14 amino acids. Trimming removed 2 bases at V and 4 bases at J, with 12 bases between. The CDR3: CASSVLTGATEAFF. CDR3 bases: TGTGCCAGCAGCGTCCTGACAGGAGCCACTGAAGCTTTCTTT.

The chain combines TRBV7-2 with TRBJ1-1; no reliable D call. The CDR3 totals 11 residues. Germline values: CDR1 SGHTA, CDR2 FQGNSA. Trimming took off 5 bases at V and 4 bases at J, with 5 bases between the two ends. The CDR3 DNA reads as TGTGCCAGCAGCGTTGGCACTGAAGCTTTCTTT. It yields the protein CASSVGTEAFF.

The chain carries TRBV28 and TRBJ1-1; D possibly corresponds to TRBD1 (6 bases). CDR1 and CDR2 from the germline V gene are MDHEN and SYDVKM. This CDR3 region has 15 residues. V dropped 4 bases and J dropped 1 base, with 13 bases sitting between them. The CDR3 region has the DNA TGTGCCAGCAGTTCTCCGGGACACTCGAACACTGAAGCTTTCTTT. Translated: CASSSPGHSNTEAFF.

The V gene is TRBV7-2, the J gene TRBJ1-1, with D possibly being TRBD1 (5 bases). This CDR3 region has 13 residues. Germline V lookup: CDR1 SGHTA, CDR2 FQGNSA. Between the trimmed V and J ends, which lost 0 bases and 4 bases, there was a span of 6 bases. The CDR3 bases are TGTGCCAGCAGCTTAGCGCAGGGCACTGAAGCTTTCTTT. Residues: CASSLAQGTEAFF.

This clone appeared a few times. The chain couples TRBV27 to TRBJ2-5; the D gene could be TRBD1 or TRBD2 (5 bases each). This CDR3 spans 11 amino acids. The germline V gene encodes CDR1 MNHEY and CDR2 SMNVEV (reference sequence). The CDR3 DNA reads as TGTACTAGGACATTCTTTAGGACCCAGTACTTC. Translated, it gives CTRTFFRTQYF.

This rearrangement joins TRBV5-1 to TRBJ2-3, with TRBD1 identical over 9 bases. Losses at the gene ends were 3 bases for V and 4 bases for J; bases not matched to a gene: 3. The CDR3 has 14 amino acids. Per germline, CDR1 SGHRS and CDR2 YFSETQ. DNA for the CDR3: TGCGCCAGCAGCTCAGGGACAGGGCCAGATACGCAGTATTTT. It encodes CASSSGTGPDTQYF.